This T cell receptor (beta chain) comes out of a study of CD8 T cells in Susac syndrome. Reverse transcription used roughly 0.45 to 1 ug RNA and random hexamers. MiXCR was run by TCRdb on the immunoSEQ multiplex PCR reads, yielding one entry per CDR3 protein. Among 95,000 to 150,000 distinct CDR3 sequences listed, 90% to 95% were seen once. Worth noting for this clonotype: Its specificity is unknown.

CDR3 length: 14 amino acids. Germline-derived CDR1 and CDR2 are DFQATT and SNEGSKA (reference sequence). Trimming cost V 3 bases and J 0 bases; bases outside gene matches: 2. Findings and caveats of the study: The study's TCR sequencing and HLA analysis drew on a certain number of individuals. That number was acknowledged as relatively small.

The chain is built from TRBV20-1 and TRBJ2-3, with 8 bases fitting TRBD2. The receptor was isolated from a human donor with multiple sclerosis. Sequenced input: CD8+ T cells from PBMCs. The CDR3 region is CSASPSGSTDTQYF. CDR3 nucleotide sequence: TGCAGTGCTAGTCCTAGCGGGAGCACAGATACGCAGTATTTT.